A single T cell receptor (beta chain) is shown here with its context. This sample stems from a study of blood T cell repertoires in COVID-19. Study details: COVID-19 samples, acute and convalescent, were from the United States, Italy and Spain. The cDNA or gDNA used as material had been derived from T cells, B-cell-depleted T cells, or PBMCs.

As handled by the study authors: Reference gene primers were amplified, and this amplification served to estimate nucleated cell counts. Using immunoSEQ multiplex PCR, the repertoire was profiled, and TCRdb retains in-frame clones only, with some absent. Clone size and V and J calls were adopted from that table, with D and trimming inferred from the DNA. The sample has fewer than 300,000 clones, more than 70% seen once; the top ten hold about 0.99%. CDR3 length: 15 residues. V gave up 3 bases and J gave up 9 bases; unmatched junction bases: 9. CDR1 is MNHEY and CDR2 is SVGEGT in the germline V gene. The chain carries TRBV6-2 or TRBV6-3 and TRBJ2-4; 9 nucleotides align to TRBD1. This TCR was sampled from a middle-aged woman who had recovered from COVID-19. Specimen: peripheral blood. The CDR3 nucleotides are TGTGCCAGCAGTTATACCCCCGGACAGGGGACCATTCAGTACTTC. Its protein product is CASSYTPGQGTIQYF.